This T cell receptor (beta chain) was captured by sequencing in a study of cytomegalovirus exposure and HLA in healthy donors. It was with 60 Vbeta and 13 Jbeta primers that the PCR ran. Here immunoSEQ multiplex PCR was the method, and the copy in TCRdb shows in-frame clones only, minus some. The profile covers some 100,000 clones, with roughly four fifths appearing a single time and roughly an eighth taken by the ten largest. This CDR3 region has 15 residues. Germline V CDR1 and CDR2: GTSNPN, SVGIG (reference sequence). V gave up 3 bases and J gave up 2 bases, with 11 bases separating them. This rearrangement joins TRBV30 to TRBJ1-6; the D gene is possibly TRBD1 (5 bases). The sequence was obtained from a male donor in good health and CMV-seropositive. Sequencing was carried out using PBMCs. This CDR3 reads CAWSPTGAYNSPLHF. Written as DNA, the CDR3 is TGTGCCTGGAGCCCCACAGGCGCCTATAATTCACCCCTCCACTTT.